This entry lists 27 T cell receptor beta chains sequenced from one sample in a study of blood T cell repertoires in COVID-19. Assay used: immunoSEQ multiplex PCR; TCRdb lists only in-frame clones, some missing. The repertoire holds just under 85,000 clones, with 65% to 85% as singletons. Sequenced: peripheral blood. The origin of the receptors is an elderly woman with acute or convalescent COVID-19.

In nucleotides, the CDR3 is TGTGCCAGCAGCCGGACTAGCGAATCCTACGAGCAGTACTTC. The encoded protein is CASSRTSESYEQYF. The rearrangement links TRBV7-9 to TRBJ2-7, with 9 bases identical to TRBD2. The CDR3 runs 14 residues. The junction had 3 bases not matched to a gene; V was cut back by 5 bases and J by 1 base. Germline V gene sequence: CDR1 SEHNR, CDR2 FQNEAQ (reference sequence).

This clone was counted once. The genes are TRBV5-1 and TRBJ2-5; D not resolved. Germline V lookup: CDR1 SGHRS, CDR2 YFSETQ. The V end lost 4 bases, the J end lost 3 bases, and 13 bases lay between the germline ends. This CDR3 contains 14 residues. CDR3 DNA: TGCGCCAGCAGCGGCCCCCCCCACGAAGAGACCCAGTACTTC. Protein product: CASSGPPHEETQYF.

The sample holds one count of this clone. The chain has TRBV5-1 and TRBJ2-1, with 11 bases matching TRBD2. This CDR3 comprises 15 residues. After removal of 3 bases from V and 5 bases from J, the junction contained 4 bases not matched to a gene. CDR1 SGHRS and CDR2 YFSETQ come from the germline V gene. CDR3 DNA sequence: TGCGCCAGCAGCTCGAATAGCGGGAGGGACAATGAGCAGTTCTTC. Translation gives CASSSNSGRDNEQFF.

The chain links TRBV6-5 to TRBJ1-6; a weak D match, TRBD1 (6 bases). Germline values: CDR1 MNHEY, CDR2 SVGAGI. V was trimmed by 5 bases and J by 10 bases, leaving 18 bases between them. The CDR3 loop spans 15 amino acids. This chain's CDR3 is CASSQQGGRGSPLHF. DNA of the CDR3: TGTGCCAGCAGTCAACAGGGTGGTCGGGGATCACCCCTCCACTTT.

The V and J genes are TRBV2 and TRBJ2-5, with 12 bases matching TRBD2. V shed 1 base, J shed 2 bases, and the junction held 8 bases outside the gene matches. The germline CDR1 and CDR2 sequences are SNHLY and FYNNEI. The CDR3 loop spans 18 amino acids. The CDR3 is CASSEVWTSGAEQETQYF. CDR3 nucleotides: TGTGCCAGCAGTGAAGTTTGGACTAGCGGGGCCGAACAAGAGACCCAGTACTTC.

The chain recombines TRBV12-5 with TRBJ2-3; 7 nucleotides match TRBD1. Germline V gene sequence: CDR1 LGHNT, CDR2 FRNRAP. CDR3 length: 16 residues. The V and J ends lost 6 bases and 3 bases, in that order; junction bases with no gene match: 12. CDR3 sequence reads: CASGSRQGLVTDTQYF. The CDR3 coding sequence is TGTGCTAGTGGATCCCGACAGGGATTGGTGACAGATACGCAGTATTTT.

The V call is TRBV29-1, the J call TRBJ2-4; D remains ambiguous. Trimming stripped 7 bases from V and 3 bases from J, with 13 bases between. The CDR3 is 13 residues long. Germline V gene sequence: CDR1 SQVTM, CDR2 ANQGSEA. CDR3 residues: CSAVGGSKNIQYF. The CDR3 DNA reads as TGCAGCGCCGTAGGCGGTAGCAAAAACATTCAGTACTTC.

The V gene is TRBV18, the J gene TRBJ2-1; 14 positions match TRBD2. J gave up 9 bases and V 3 bases, and 16 bases lay outside the gene matches. The CDR3 runs 19 residues. From germline, CDR1 is KGHSH and CDR2 LQKENI. In nucleotides, the CDR3 is TGTGCCAGCTCACCCCGACGACTAGCGGGAGGGCCAACTACGACTGAGCAGTTCTTC. Amino acid sequence: CASSPRRLAGGPTTTEQFF.

The CDR3 spells CASSQSRTGGSPLHF. The CDR3 DNA is TGTGCCAGCAGCCAATCCCGGACAGGGGGTTCACCCCTCCACTTT. V usage is TRBV16 and J usage is TRBJ1-6, with 10 bases identical to TRBD1. CDR1 and CDR2 (germline): KGHSY, FQNENV. V shed 0 bases, J shed 9 bases, and the junction held 2 bases outside the gene matches. The CDR3 is 15 amino acids.

The chain recombines TRBV18 with TRBJ2-3, with D tentatively TRBD2 (5 bases). From germline, CDR1 is KGHSH and CDR2 LQKENI. The ends were cut back, 2 bases at V and 6 bases at J, with 9 bases in the middle. The CDR3 contains 13 residues. The CDR3 region is CASSPGLRDTQYF. Here the CDR3 DNA reads TGTGCCAGCTCACCAGGACTTCGCGATACGCAGTATTTT.

This clone was picked up one time. This chain uses TRBV12-5 with TRBJ2-5; 8 bases line up with TRBD1. V trimming: 7 bases; J trimming: 5 bases; junction bases outside the gene matches: 6. This CDR3 comprises 13 residues. Per the germline V gene, CDR1 is LGHNT and CDR2 is FRNRAP. Here the CDR3 reads CASAYQGAETQYF. The CDR3 nucleotides are TGTGCTAGTGCTTACCAGGGGGCGGAGACCCAGTACTTC.

The chain joins TRBV19 to TRBJ1-5; 11 positions match TRBD1. Germline CDR1 reads LNHDA; CDR2 reads SQIVND (reference sequence). With V trimmed by 1 base and J by 7 bases, 6 bases remained unmatched. The CDR3 loop spans 16 amino acids. The CDR3 loop is CASSIAWTGGAQPQHF. The CDR3 DNA sequence: TGTGCCAGTAGTATAGCTTGGACAGGGGGCGCCCAGCCCCAGCATTTT.

This chain uses TRBV3-1 (or the pseudogene TRBV3-2) with TRBJ1-4; D perhaps matches TRBD1 (6 bases). V was pared by 3 bases and J by 4 bases, with 15 bases between. CDR3 size: 16 residues. Germline V gives CDR1 LGHDT, CDR2 YNNKEL (reference sequence). The CDR3 nucleotides are TGTGCCAGCAGCCATTCCTTGACAGGCATTAATGAAAAACTGTTTTTT. Protein sequence: CASSHSLTGINEKLFF.

This clone appeared a few times. The V call is TRBV4-2, the J call TRBJ2-1, with TRBD2 matching 10 bases. The J segment lost 3 bases and the V segment lost 3 bases, leaving 5 bases of the junction unmatched. The germline V gene has CDR1 LGHNA and CDR2 YNFKEQ. The CDR3 has 16 residues. Here the CDR3 reads CASSQGTSDLYNEQFF. The CDR3 DNA follows: TGTGCCAGCAGCCAGGGGACTAGCGACCTCTACAATGAGCAGTTCTTC.

This clone showed up just a few times. The genes are TRBV6-2 or TRBV6-3 and TRBJ2-7, with 10 bases lining up with TRBD2. V trimming: 2 bases; J trimming: 5 bases; junction bases outside the gene matches: 9. Germline V gene lookup returns CDR1 MNHEY and CDR2 SVGEGT. The length of the CDR3 is 16 residues. The CDR3 DNA reads TGTGCCAGCAGTTACCCGAGTAGCGGGAGGCCCCACGAGCAGTACTTC. Translated: CASSYPSSGRPHEQYF.

This sequence joins TRBV5-8 and TRBJ1-3, with D unclear. CDR3 length: 14 residues. The V end lost 0 bases, the J end lost 0 bases, and 4 bases lay between the germline ends. The germline V gene encodes CDR1 SGHTS and CDR2 YDEGEE. The CDR3 nucleotides are TGTGCCAGCAGCTTGGACGGCTCTGGAAACACCATATATTTT. Protein: CASSLDGSGNTIYF.

The J gene is TRBJ2-7, the V gene TRBV11-3; a possible D gene is TRBD2 (5 bases). In germline, CDR1 is SGHNT, CDR2 YENEEA. Trimming removed 4 bases at V and 3 bases at J, with 22 bases between. This CDR3 is built from 17 residues. CDR3 region: CASSSPYPLVKYYEQYF. The CDR3 DNA is TGTGCCAGCAGCTCCCCCTACCCACTAGTCAAGTACTACGAGCAGTACTTC.

The chain is built from TRBV10-3 and TRBJ1-3; 7 nucleotides align to TRBD1. Germline CDR1 is ENHRY and CDR2 is SYGVKD. V trimming: 6 bases; J trimming: 0 bases; junction bases outside the gene matches: 8. The CDR3 covers 16 residues. The DNA of the CDR3 is TGTGCCATCAGCCCCGAGGGGGCCGACTCTGGAAACACCATATATTTT. It specifies CAISPEGADSGNTIYF.

This rearrangement joins TRBV30 to TRBJ2-6; D may be TRBD1 (5 bases). V lost 2 bases and J 3 bases, leaving 8 bases between the germline ends. The germline V gene encodes CDR1 GTSNPN and CDR2 SVGIG (reference sequence). The CDR3 extends over 14 amino acids. Here the CDR3 DNA reads TGTGCCTGGAGTTCAGGGAATGGGGCCAACGTCCTGACTTTC. Its translation is CAWSSGNGANVLTF.

The V and J genes are TRBV18 and TRBJ1-2; D unresolved. CDR1 and CDR2 from the germline V gene are KGHSH and LQKENI. The CDR3 has 13 residues. Trimming took off 3 bases at V and 7 bases at J, with 12 bases between the two ends. The CDR3 sequence: CASSPPPAGGYTF. CDR3 nucleotide sequence: TGTGCCAGCTCACCTCCCCCCGCAGGTGGCTACACCTTC.

The rearrangement joins TRBV19 to TRBJ2-1, with 10 bases matching TRBD2. This CDR3 comprises 15 residues. Germline assignment: CDR1 LNHDA and CDR2 SQIVND (reference sequence). V was pared by 3 bases and J by 6 bases, with 5 bases of the junction left unmatched. In DNA form, the CDR3 reads TGTGCCAGTAGTATCCGAGCGGGAGGGCGCAATGAGCAGTTCTTC. It encodes CASSIRAGGRNEQFF. The variable domain in full, completed from reference TRBV19 and TRBJ2-1, reads DGGITQSPKYLFRKEGQNVTLSCEQNLNHDAMYWYRQDPGQGLRLIYYSQIVNDFQKGDIAEGYSVSREKKESFPLTVTSAQKNPTAFYLCASSIRAGGRNEQFFGPGTRLTVL.

The chain couples TRBV5-6 to TRBJ2-7; the D is unclear. The CDR3 contains 14 residues. Trimming left V 0 bases short and J 1 base short, with 8 bases between. Germline assignment: CDR1 SGHDT and CDR2 YYEEEE. The CDR3 DNA reads TGTGCCAGCAGCTTGGGGCAGTTTTCCTACGAGCAGTACTTC. This encodes CASSLGQFSYEQYF.

The V and J genes are TRBV9 and TRBJ2-2; D gene unclear. The CDR3 loop spans 12 amino acids. V was shortened by 0 bases and J by 7 bases, with 4 bases between the two germline ends. The germline gives CDR1 SGDLS, CDR2 YYNGEE. The CDR3 here is CASSVALGELFF. DNA for the CDR3: TGTGCCAGCAGCGTAGCTCTCGGGGAGCTGTTTTTT. Full variable domain (outside the CDR3, taken from reference TRBV9 and TRBJ2-2): DSGVTQTPKHLITATGQRVTLRCSPRSGDLSVYWYQQSLDQGLQFLIQYYNGEERAKGNILERFSAQQFPDLHSELNLSSLELGDSALYFCASSVALGELFFGEGSRLTVL.

V gene TRBV19 combines with J gene TRBJ2-7; 9 positions agree with TRBD1. CDR1 and CDR2 (germline): LNHDA, SQIVND (reference sequence). CDR3 size: 15 residues. Germline trimming cut 4 bases from V and 6 bases from J; bases unmatched to any gene: 10. The CDR3 is CASSSGQGRGSEQYF. The CDR3 DNA reads as TGTGCCAGTAGTAGCGGACAGGGGAGAGGTTCCGAGCAGTACTTC.

The rearrangement joins TRBV5-4 to TRBJ2-3; 9 nucleotides align to TRBD1. Germline CDR1 reads SGHNT; CDR2 reads YYREEE (reference sequence). V shed 4 bases and J 1 base; nucleotides not matched to a gene: 10. This CDR3 region has 17 residues. The CDR3 nucleotides are TGTGCCAGCAGCCAGCCCGGGACAGGGTTAGGCACAGATACGCAGTATTTT. It specifies CASSQPGTGLGTDTQYF.

The chain has TRBV6-5 and TRBJ2-7; 7 bases match TRBD2. Trimming at V came to 0 bases and at J to 2 bases, leaving 4 bases not matched to a gene. The germline V gene has CDR1 MNHEY and CDR2 SVGAGI. This CDR3 is built from 15 residues. The CDR3 reads CASSYSSLAAYEQYF. Here the CDR3 DNA reads TGTGCCAGCAGTTACTCCTCTCTAGCGGCCTACGAGCAGTACTTC.

The chain has TRBV7-2 and TRBJ1-1, with 8 bases lining up with TRBD1. Trimming removed 3 bases from V and 5 bases from J; junction bases left unmatched: 2. The CDR3 runs to 13 residues. Per the germline V gene, CDR1 is SGHTA and CDR2 is FQGNSA. The CDR3 DNA is TGTGCCAGCAGCTTGAACAGGGGGACTGAAGCTTTCTTT. Amino acids: CASSLNRGTEAFF.